This TCR beta chain was obtained from a study of cytomegalovirus exposure and HLA in healthy donors. CDR1 and CDR2 (germline): MGHRA, YSYEKL. The V gene lost 4 bases and the J gene lost 0 bases, with 10 bases spanning the gap. The CDR3 length is 15 residues. A multiplex PCR was run with 60 Vbeta primers and 13 Jbeta primers. Clones were read by immunoSEQ multiplex PCR, and TCRdb kept only the in-frame ones, dropping some. Here the sample spans about 130,000 clones, approximately 84% being singletons. Sequences were obtained from PBMCs. The rearrangement uses TRBV4-1 and TRBJ1-5; tentatively, D is TRBD1 (6 bases). The receptor was isolated from a woman aged 40-49 years in good health and CMV-seronegative. CDR3 in amino acids: CASSPDSNSNQPQHF. The DNA for the CDR3 is TGCGCCAGCAGCCCGGACAGTAATAGCAATCAGCCCCAGCATTTT.